This T cell receptor beta chain originates from a study of response to subunit inactivated influenza vaccine. Study results and caveats: The authors put forward the suggestion that each seasonal influenza vaccination may bring in only a limited number of new T cells.

This clonotype was seen a few times. What it recognizes is unknown. TCRdb re-analysed the RT-PCR reads in MiXCR, keeping a single row per CDR3 protein. The sample includes just under 550,000 distinct CDR3 sequences, roughly 23% seen only once; the top ten take about 2.8%. The germline V gene encodes CDR1 SEHNR and CDR2 FQNEAQ (reference sequence). V lost 5 bases and J 3 bases, leaving 8 bases between the germline ends. This CDR3 has 13 amino acids. These data were also reused for a study on T cells expressing NK-cell markers. From that second work: Scientists made TCR beta cDNA using 5'RACE template switching with UMIs. Investigators obtained TCR beta repertoires from sorted CD3+CD56+NKG2C+, CD3+CD56+NKG2C- and CD3+CD56-NKG2C+ T cells. With an anti-gamma-delta TCR antibody, sorting in several experiments was kept to alpha-beta TCR T cells. The study found these clonotypes also leading the CD3+CD56-NKG2C+ fraction in four donors.

This sequence was found in a middle-aged man who received an inactivated influenza vaccine. V gene TRBV7-9 combines with J gene TRBJ1-5; possible D gene TRBD1, 5 bases. Sequenced material: CD4+ T cells sorted from PBMCs, taken 11 to 12 days after vaccination. CDR3 nucleotides: TGTGCCAGCAGCCCAGGGACCAATCAGCCCCAGCATTTT. This translates into CASSPGTNQPQHF.